One sample yielded the 2 T cell receptor beta chains listed below, sequenced in a study of T cells after yellow fever vaccination. A single record per CDR3 protein comes from TCRdb applying MiXCR to the 5' RACE reads. The sample lists fewer than 400,000 distinct CDR3 sequences, about 11% occurring once. The source was CD4+ T cells sorted from PBMCs, collected 45 days after the yellow fever booster vaccination. The receptor set was obtained from a man younger than 35 who received the YFV17D yellow fever vaccine.

In its sample, this clonotype was seen a few times. CDR3 DNA: TGCGCCAGCAGCCTGGGACAGGGGTCAAGTGGCTACACCTTC. This translates into CASSLGQGSSGYTF. The rearrangement links TRBV5-1 to TRBJ1-2, with 10 bases aligning to TRBD1. The CDR3 spans 14 residues. Per germline, CDR1 SGHRS and CDR2 YFSETQ. V shed 4 bases and J 7 bases; nucleotides not matched to a gene: 7.

The table lists this clonotype with a few counts. Written as DNA, the CDR3 is TGCGCCAGCAGCCAAGTTGGGCAGAGAGTGAATCAGCCCCAGCATTTT. It is translated as CASSQVGQRVNQPQHF. The chain carries TRBV4-1 and TRBJ1-5, with D hard to call. Trimming removed 1 base from V and 4 bases from J, with 14 bases in between. From germline, CDR1 is MGHRA and CDR2 YSYEKL. The length of the CDR3 is 16 residues.